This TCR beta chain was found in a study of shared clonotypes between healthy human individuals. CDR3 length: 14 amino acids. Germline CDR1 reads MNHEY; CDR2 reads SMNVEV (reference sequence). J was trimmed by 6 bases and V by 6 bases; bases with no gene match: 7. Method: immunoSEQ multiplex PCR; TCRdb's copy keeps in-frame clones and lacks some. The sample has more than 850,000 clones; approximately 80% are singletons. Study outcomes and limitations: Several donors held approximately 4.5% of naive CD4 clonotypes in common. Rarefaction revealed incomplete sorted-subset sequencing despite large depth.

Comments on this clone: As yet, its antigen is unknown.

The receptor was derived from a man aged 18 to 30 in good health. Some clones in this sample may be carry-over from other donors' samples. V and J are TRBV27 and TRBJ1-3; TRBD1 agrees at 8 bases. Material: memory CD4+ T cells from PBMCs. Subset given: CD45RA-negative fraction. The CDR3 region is CASRPLDRANTIYF. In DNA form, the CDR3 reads TGTGCCAGCAGACCCCTGGACAGGGCAAACACCATATATTTT.